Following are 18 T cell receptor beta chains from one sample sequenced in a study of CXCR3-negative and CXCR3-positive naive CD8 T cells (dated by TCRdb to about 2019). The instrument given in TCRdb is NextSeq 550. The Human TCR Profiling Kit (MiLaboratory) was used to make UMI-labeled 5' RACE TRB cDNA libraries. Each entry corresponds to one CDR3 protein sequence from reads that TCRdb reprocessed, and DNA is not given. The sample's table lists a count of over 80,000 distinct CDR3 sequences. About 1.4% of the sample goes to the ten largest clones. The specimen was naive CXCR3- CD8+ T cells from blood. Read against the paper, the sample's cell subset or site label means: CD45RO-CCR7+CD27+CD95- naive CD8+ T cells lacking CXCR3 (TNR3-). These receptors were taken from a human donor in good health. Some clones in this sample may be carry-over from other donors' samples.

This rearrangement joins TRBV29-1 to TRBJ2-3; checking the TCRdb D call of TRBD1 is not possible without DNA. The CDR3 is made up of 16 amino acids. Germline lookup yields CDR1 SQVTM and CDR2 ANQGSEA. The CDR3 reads CSVAKDPGASTDTQYF.

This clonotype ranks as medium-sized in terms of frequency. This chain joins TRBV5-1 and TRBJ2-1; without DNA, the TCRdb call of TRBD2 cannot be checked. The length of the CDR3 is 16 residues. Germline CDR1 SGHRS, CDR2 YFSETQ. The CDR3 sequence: CASSLDGLAGGNEQFF. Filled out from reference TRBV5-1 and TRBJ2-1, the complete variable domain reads KAGVTQTPRYLIKTRGQQVTLSCSPISGHRSVSWYQQTPGQGLQFLFEYFSETQRNKGNFPGRFSGRQFSNSRSEMNVSTLELGDSALYLCASSLDGLAGGNEQFFGPGTRLTVL.

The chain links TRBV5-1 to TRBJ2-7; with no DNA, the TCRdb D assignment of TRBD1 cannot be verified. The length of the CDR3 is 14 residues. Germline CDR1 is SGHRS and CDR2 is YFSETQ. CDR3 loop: CASSWGQASYEQYF.

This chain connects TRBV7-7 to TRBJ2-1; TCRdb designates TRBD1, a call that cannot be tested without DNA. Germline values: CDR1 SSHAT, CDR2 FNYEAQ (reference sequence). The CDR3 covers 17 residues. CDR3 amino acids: CASSLAGGGPSGNEQFF.

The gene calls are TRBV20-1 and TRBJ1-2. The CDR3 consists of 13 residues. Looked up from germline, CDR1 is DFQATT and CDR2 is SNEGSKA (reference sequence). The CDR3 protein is CSARDRINYGYTF.

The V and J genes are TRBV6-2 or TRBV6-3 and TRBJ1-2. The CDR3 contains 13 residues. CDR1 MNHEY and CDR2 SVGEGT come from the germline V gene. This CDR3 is CASSPAVNYGYTF.

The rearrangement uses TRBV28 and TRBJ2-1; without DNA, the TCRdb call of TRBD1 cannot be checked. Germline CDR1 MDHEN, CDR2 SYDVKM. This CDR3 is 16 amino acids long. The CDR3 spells CASSSSGGSSYNEQFF.

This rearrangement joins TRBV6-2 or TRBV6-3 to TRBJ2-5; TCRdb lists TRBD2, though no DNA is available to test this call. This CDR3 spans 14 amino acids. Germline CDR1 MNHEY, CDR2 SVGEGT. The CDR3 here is CASSYSRREETQYF.

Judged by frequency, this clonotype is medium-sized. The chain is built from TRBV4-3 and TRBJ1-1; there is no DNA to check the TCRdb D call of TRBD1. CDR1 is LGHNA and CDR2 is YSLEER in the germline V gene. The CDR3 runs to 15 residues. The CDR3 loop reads CASSQGTGMNTEAFF.

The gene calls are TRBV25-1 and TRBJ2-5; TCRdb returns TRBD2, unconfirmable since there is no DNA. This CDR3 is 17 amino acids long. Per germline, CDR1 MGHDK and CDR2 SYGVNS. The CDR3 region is CASSDGPSLAGGMPQYF.

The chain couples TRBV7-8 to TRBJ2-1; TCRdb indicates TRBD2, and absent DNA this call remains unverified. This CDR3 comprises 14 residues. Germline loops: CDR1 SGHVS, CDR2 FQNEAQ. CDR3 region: CASSPLLDYNEQFF.

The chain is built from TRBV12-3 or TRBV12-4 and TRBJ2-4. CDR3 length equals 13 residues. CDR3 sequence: CASSFGTKNIQYF.

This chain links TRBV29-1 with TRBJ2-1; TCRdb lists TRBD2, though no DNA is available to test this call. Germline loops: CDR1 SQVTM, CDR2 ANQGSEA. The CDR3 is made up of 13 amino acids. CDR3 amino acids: CSVRGGIQNEQFF.

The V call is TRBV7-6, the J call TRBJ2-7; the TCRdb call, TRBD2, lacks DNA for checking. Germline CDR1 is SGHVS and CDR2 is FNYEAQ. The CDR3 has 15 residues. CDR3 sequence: CASSLSPGLVYEQYF.

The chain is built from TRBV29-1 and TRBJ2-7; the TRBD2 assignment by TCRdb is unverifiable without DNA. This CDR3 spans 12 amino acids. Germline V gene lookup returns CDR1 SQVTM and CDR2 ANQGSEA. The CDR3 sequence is CSGLLQAGEQYF.

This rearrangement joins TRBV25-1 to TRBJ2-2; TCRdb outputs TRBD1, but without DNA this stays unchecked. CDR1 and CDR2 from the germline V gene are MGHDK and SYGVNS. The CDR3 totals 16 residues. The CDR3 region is CASSDRPQGSTGELFF.

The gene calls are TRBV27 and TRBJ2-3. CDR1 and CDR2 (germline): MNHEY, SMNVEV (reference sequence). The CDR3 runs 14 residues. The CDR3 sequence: CASSVKATTDTQYF.

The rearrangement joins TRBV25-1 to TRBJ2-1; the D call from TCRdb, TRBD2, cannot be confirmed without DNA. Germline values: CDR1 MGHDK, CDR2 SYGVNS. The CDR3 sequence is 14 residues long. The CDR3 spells CASSDIEGYNEQFF.